The T cell receptor (beta chain) described here comes from a study of blood T cell repertoires in COVID-19. Some clones are missing from TCRdb's copy, which holds only in-frame ones; the method was immunoSEQ multiplex PCR. The sample lists nearly 350,000 clones; approximately 82% were seen once. Unmatched junction bases numbered 4, after V lost 2 bases and J lost 5 bases. CDR1 is KGHDR and CDR2 is SFDVKD in the germline V gene. CDR3 length: 15 amino acids. Material: peripheral blood. This TCR was sampled from a man aged 30-40 years with active or convalescent COVID-19. This chain links TRBV24-1 with TRBJ2-3; TRBD1 matches 9 bases. The CDR3 region is CATSDSTGGGDTQYF. CDR3 nucleotide sequence: TGTGCCACCAGTGATTCCACAGGGGGCGGAGATACGCAGTATTTT.